The clone carrying this T cell receptor (beta chain) appeared a few times. Antigen specificity is unknown. Primers included in the PCR were 60 Vbeta and 13 Jbeta primers. Produced via immunoSEQ multiplex PCR; TCRdb's table is partial and in-frame only. The repertoire has around 100,000 clones, nearly 80% of them found once; the top ten carry roughly 4.5%. The sample is drawn from a study of cytomegalovirus exposure and HLA in healthy donors. Study-wide findings and caveats: A later analysis appeared to link common viral pathogens to several of the most significant clusters. For most TCR beta V segments, an earlier analysis put the productive rate at about 90% or about 30% of the time. Reported findings show TCR beta sequences accurately forecast HLA-A and HLA-B alleles in most subjects.

Sequencing was performed on PBMCs. This receptor was obtained from a woman aged 35 to 49 in good health and CMV-seropositive.

In nucleotides, the CDR3 is TGTGCCAGCAGTGAGCACACGCCCGGGGAGCTGTTTTTT. Amino acid sequence: CASSEHTPGELFF. The V and J genes are TRBV6-1 and TRBJ2-2; D remains unclear. CDR1 is MNHNS and CDR2 is SASEGT in the germline V gene. Trimming pared 3 bases from V and 6 bases from J, leaving 8 bases between. This CDR3 region has 13 residues.